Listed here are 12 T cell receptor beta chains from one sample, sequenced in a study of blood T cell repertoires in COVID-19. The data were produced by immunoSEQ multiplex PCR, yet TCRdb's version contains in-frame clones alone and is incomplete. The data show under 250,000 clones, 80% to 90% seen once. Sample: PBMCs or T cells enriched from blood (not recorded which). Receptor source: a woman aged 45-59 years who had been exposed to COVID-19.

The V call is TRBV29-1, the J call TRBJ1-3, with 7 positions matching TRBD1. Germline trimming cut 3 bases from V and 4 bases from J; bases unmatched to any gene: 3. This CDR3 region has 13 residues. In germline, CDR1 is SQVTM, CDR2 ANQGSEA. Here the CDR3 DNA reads TGCAGCGTTGATATGGGACAGGGAAACACCATATATTTT. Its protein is CSVDMGQGNTIYF.

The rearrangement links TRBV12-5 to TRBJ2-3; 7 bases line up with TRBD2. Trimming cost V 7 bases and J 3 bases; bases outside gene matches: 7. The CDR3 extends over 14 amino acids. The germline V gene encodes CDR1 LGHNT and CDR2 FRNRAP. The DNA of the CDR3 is TGTGCTAGTGCCGGTAGCGGGCGGACAGATACGCAGTATTTT. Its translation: CASAGSGRTDTQYF.

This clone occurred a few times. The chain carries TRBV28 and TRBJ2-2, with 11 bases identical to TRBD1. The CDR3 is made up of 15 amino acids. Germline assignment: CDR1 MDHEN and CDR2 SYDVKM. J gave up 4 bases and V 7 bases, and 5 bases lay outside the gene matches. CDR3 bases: TGTGCCAGCATTGGACAGGGGGCGGGCACCGGGGAGCTGTTTTTT. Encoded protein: CASIGQGAGTGELFF.

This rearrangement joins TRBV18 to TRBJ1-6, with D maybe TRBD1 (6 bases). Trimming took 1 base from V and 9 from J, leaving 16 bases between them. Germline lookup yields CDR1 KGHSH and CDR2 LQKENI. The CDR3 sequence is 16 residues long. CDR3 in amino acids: CASSPRSGLGGSPLHF. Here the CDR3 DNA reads TGTGCCAGCTCACCACGGTCAGGGCTAGGGGGTTCACCCCTCCACTTT.

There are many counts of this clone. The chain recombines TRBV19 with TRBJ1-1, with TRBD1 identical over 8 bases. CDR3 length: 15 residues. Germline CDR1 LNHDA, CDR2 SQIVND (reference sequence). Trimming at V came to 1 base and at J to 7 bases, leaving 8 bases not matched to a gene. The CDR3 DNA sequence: TGTGCCAGTAGTATAGGGACAGGGTCCTCGTTTGAAGCTTTCTTT. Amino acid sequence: CASSIGTGSSFEAFF.

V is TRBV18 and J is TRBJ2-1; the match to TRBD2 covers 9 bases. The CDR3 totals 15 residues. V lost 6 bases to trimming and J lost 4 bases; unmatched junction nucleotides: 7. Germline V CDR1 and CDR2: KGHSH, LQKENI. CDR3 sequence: CASSPAGGVYNEQFF. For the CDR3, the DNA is TGTGCCAGCTCTCCAGCGGGGGGAGTATACAATGAGCAGTTCTTC.

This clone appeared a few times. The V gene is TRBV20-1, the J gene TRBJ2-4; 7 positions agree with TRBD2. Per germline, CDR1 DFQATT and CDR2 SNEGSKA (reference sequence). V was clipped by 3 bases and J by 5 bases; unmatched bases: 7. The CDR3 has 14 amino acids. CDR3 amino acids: CSASSPAGENIQYF. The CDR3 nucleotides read TGCAGTGCTAGTAGCCCGGCGGGGGAAAACATTCAGTACTTC.

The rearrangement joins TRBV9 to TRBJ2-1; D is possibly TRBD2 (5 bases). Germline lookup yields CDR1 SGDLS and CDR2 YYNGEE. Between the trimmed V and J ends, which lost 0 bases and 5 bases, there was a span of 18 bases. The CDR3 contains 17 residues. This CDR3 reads CASSVGWLAPGDNEQFF. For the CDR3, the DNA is TGTGCCAGCAGCGTAGGATGGCTAGCCCCCGGGGACAATGAGCAGTTCTTC.

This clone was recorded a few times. CDR3 DNA sequence: TGTGCCAGCAGCTCACTAGCTCCCGGGGAGCTGTTTTTT. Translating it yields CASSSLAPGELFF. The chain uses TRBV9 and TRBJ2-2; perhaps TRBD2 as D (6 bases). The germline CDR1 and CDR2 sequences are SGDLS and YYNGEE. The CDR3 runs 13 residues. V lost 4 bases and J lost 6, with 10 bases in between.

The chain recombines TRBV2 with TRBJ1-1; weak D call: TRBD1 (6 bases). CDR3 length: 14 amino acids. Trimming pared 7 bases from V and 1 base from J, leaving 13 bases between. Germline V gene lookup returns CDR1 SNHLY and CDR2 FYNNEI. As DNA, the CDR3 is TGTGCCAGCAACAGGGAGATGGGGAACACTGAAGCTTTCTTT. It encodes CASNREMGNTEAFF.

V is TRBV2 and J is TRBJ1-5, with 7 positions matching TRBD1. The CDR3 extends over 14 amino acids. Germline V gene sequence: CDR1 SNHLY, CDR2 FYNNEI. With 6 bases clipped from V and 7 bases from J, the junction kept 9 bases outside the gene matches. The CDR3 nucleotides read TGTGCCAGCAGCGAACCGACAGGGAGGCAGCCCCAGCATTTT. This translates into CASSEPTGRQPQHF.

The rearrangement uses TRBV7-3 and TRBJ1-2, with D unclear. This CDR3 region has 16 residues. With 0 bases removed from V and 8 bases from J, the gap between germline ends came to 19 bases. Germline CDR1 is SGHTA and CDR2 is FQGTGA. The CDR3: CASSLTPGRDLKGYTF. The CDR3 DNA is TGTGCCAGCAGCTTAACTCCCGGACGGGATCTCAAGGGCTACACCTTC.